This T cell receptor beta chain is drawn from a study of blood T cells in healthy people across ages (dated by TCRdb to between 2014 and 2017). The study in broad terms: Template switching captured roughly one uniquely barcoded TCR beta cDNA molecule per two T cells in model experiments. The study measured age-related changes in TCR beta repertoire diversity using deep sequencing normalized with unique cDNA molecular identifiers. The donors were split into four age groups: young (average around 15 years), middle-aged (39), aged (more than 60) and long-lived (over 75). To avoid experimental bias, donors of different ages were spread randomly across the sequencing lanes. The study analyzed two additional independent replicas of 1 million unique cDNA reads from the same blood draw for two donors, one aged 18 to 29 and one aged 80 or older.

The study at large found these results: Because profiling used bulk unsorted PBMCs, naive and antigen-experienced compartments could not be compared conclusively. Observed TCR beta diversity per million T cells fell roughly linearly with age, and a significant reduction was already apparent by age around 40. Estimates of total diversity from one million sequenced T cells were regarded as lower bounds and underestimates. Observed TCR beta diversity correlated strongly with the percentage of naive T cells measured by flow cytometry. Compared with the aged group, the long-lived group had more naive CD4+ T cells, fewer expanded clones and increased TCR diversity, suggesting age selection. Because donor CMV infection status was unknown, age-related changes in expanded clonotypes were potentially confounded.

Donors were a few dozen systemically healthy Caucasian individuals from Russia aged roughly 6 to 90 years. Around 10 milliliters of peripheral blood were collected from each donor into EDTA-treated Vacutainer tubes. Ficoll-Paque density-gradient centrifugation was used to isolate PBMCs, with at least 6 million obtained per sample. Total RNA, at least 6 micrograms per sample, was extracted from PBMCs with Trizol reagent. Naive CD45RAhigh/CD27high T cell percentages were measured by flow cytometry on a PBMC aliquot from every donor. On this clonotype: Its antigen is still unknown. Within one base of it there is no much larger clone, and no base qualities were kept.

Deletion took 6 bases off V and 9 bases off J, with a span of 12 bases between the germline ends. Measured from the cysteine to the phenylalanine, the CDR3 is 12 residues long. CDR3 DNA is the only sequence kept; it has 36 bases, read in frame from the first base. Reading the germline V gene (reference sequence) gives CDR1 MNHEY and CDR2 SMNVEV. The library was produced with 5' RACE. TCRdb lists the instrument as Illumina HiSeq 2500. A second PCR of roughly 6 to 12 cycles was run with a J-beta primer mix and a sample-barcoded 5' primer. A unique molecular identifier was introduced onto each TCR beta cDNA molecule by a template-switch 5' adaptor carrying 12 random nucleotides. At least 2.5 million CDR3-containing paired-end reads were obtained from each sample. First-strand cDNA synthesis was performed from all RNA using the Mint cDNA synthesis kit, with priming by a TRBC-specific oligonucleotide. Following uracil-DNA glycosylase treatment, all cDNA underwent a first 18-cycle PCR with the universal primers M1SS and BC2_uni_R. The paper's data handling went like this. Each sample was normalized by randomly selecting 1 million high-quality reads, each carrying a distinct molecular identifier. Reads sharing molecular identifiers were discarded rather than binned into consensus sequences. MiTCR, run with a Q25 quality threshold and the strictest error-elimination algorithm, handled CDR3 identification, clonotype clustering and error correction. A nonparametric unseen species model with Euler transformation was used to estimate lower-bound total TCR beta diversity. The raw public data were reprocessed by TCRdb itself: fastp quality trimming at Q25, MiXCR clonotype calling, in-frame beta chains only. Each entry is one CDR3 protein sequence, shown with its most common DNA and genes. TCRdb's processing, not the authors' own work, is the source of the V and J calls. This sample lists around 990,000 distinct CDR3 sequences; about two fifths were detected once. The ten biggest clones cover about 12% of the sample.

This chain is built from TRBV27 and TRBJ2-1, with the D gene not clear enough to name. Source material: blood. This receptor was identified in a man younger than 35 in good health. The CDR3 protein sequence reads: CASSPILGEQFF. In nucleotide form, the sequence is TGTGCCAGCAGCCCTATCTTGGGTGAGCAGTTCTTC.